This TCR beta chain was sequenced for a study of chemoradiotherapy in HPV16-positive cancers (dated 2022 in TCRdb). Looking at the study overall: Using functional T-cell assays on cells from a couple of HPV16-positive patients, the researchers defined candidate HPV-specific T-cell clones and common TCR motifs. Whether T-cell immunity against the HPV oncoproteins E6 and E7 changes during chemoradiotherapy and whether survival is affected by this immunity were examined in the study. TCR repertoires from some 89 patients with HPV-related cancers were then used to track the candidate HPV-specific TCRs and motifs. Broad study findings and their caveats: Expansion of candidate HPV-specific clones and E7-related TCR motifs was observed in the tumor microenvironment during treatment, whereas no such expansion was observed for non-HPV-specific T cells. Only two HPV16-positive patients were used to derive the functional definition of HPV-specific T cells, and the survival association was reported for HPV16-positive patients. In HPV16-positive patients, expansion of HPV-responsive T cells during chemoradiotherapy was associated with improved recurrence-free survival.

For this clone: Its antigen remains unidentified. It has no much larger one-base neighbor in the sample; base qualities were not kept.

Library creation used the immunoSEQ multiplex PCR assay. The table comes from immuneACCESS by way of TCRdb, which keeps in-frame sequences with V and J called. Part of the clones is missing from these tables; in studies checked, under half for an unresolved V gene and the rest for unknown reasons. Across this sample there are about 35,000 clones, with 92% seen only once. Around 3.4% of the sample goes to the ten largest clones. The germline V gene sets CDR1 to MGHRA and CDR2 to YSYEKL. The germline ends are 6 bases apart after V is trimmed by 1 base and J by 0 bases. Counted from cysteine to phenylalanine, this CDR3 has 15 amino acids. Kept here is only the CDR3 DNA, which spans 45 bases and is read in frame from base 1. Repertoires were sampled repeatedly over the course of chemoradiotherapy so that clonal expansion in the tumor microenvironment could be followed.

The chain couples TRBV4-1 to TRBJ1-4; TRBD1 is perhaps the D gene, given 5 matching bases. The clonotype was recovered from a human donor with HPV-associated anogenital cancer. Sequencing was performed on blood, taken from a patient who underwent chemoradiotherapy. Read as DNA, the sequence is TGCGCCAGCAGCCAAGCAGGGACAACTAATGAAAAACTGTTTTTT. This yields the protein CASSQAGTTNEKLFF.